Reported below is one T cell receptor (beta chain). Its target is unknown. The germline CDR1 and CDR2 sequences are SNHLY and FYNNEI. The CDR3 contains 15 residues. V dropped 5 bases and J dropped 1 base, with 12 bases sitting between them. The entry originates in a study of T cell repertoires in cytomegalovirus infection. For the study at large: CMV infection together with matching HLA type was indicated by public TCR beta signatures. Study-wide results and caveats: People with CMV and the relevant HLA were identified by cumulative public TCR beta family frequency. Clonotype analysis showed dominance of the ex vivo response by HLA-C-restricted CMV-specific TCR beta clonotypes.

TCRdb re-called the reads with MiXCR, one entry per CDR3 protein. The sample yields about 530,000 distinct CDR3 sequences, about 30% seen once. Sequences were obtained from PBMCs. The chain uses TRBV2 and TRBJ2-4; D is perhaps TRBD1 or TRBD2 (5 bases each). The clonotype was recovered from a human donor in good health (CMV status not recorded). Some clones in this sample may be carry-over from other donors' samples. The CDR3 region has the DNA TGTGCCAGCAGTAGGGACGAAGTGGCCAAAAACATTCAGTACTTC. Translating it yields CASSRDEVAKNIQYF.